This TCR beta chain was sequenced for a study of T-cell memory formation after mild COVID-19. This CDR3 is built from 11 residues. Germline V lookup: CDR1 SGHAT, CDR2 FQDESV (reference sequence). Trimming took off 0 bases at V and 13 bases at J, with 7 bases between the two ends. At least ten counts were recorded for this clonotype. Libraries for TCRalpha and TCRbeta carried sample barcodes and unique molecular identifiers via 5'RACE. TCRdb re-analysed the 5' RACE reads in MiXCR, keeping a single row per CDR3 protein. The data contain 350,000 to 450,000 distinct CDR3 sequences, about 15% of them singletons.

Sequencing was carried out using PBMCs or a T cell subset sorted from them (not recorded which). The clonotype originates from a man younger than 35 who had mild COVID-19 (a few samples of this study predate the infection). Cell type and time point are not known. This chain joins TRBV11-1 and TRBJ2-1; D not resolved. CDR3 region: CASSLAGIQFF. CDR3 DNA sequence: TGTGCCAGCAGCTTAGCGGGAATTCAGTTCTTC.